This TCR beta chain was observed in a study of T cell responses to AZD1222 COVID-19 vaccine. CDR1 SGHTA and CDR2 FQGNSA come from the germline V gene. V shed 8 bases and J shed 3 bases, with 13 bases lying between them. The CDR3 covers 14 residues. Only in-frame clones appear in the TCRdb table, and some are missing; sequencing was by immunoSEQ multiplex PCR. The table lists roughly 78,000 clones, roughly 80% of them singletons. This clone appeared a few times. The sample was peripheral blood, taken on day 0 of AZD1222 vaccination. This chain connects TRBV7-2 to TRBJ2-2; D gene ambiguous. The origin of this receptor is an adult in good health. The CDR3 DNA reads TGTGCCAGCCAGGAAAGAGCGTACACCGGGGAGCTGTTTTTT. Protein product: CASQERAYTGELFF.